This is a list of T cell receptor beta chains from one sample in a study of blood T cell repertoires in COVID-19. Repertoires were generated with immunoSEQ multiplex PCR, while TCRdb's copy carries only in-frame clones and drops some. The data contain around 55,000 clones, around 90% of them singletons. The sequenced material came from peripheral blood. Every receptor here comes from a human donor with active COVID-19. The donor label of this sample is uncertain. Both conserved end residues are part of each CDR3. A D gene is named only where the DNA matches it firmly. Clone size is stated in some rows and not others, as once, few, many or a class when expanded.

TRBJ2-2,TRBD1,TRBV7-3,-,TGTGCCAGCAGCCCCTATTTAGGAGGGACAGGGCGCGGGAGAGGGGCCGGCGGGGAGCTGTTTTTT,CASSPYLGGTGRGRGAGGELFF
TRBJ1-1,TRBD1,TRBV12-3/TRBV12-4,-,TGTGCCAGCCGCCAGACAGGGGACACTGAAGCTTTCTTT,CASRQTGDTEAFF
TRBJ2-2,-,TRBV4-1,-,TGCGCCAGCAGCCAGACAGGGAACACCGGGGAGCTGTTTTTT,CASSQTGNTGELFF
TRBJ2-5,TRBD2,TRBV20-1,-,TGCAGTGCTAGTAGGAGGGAGCGGACTAGCGGGAGGGGGAGCCAAGAGACCCAGTACTTC,CSASRRERTSGRGSQETQYF
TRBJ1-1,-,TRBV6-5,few,TGTGCCAGCAGTTACGGTACAGGGACTTTCTTT,CASSYGTGTFF
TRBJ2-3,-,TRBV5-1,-,TGCGCCAGCAGCTTGGAACGGCGCGGGGATACGCAGTATTTT,CASSLERRGDTQYF
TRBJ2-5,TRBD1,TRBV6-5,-,TGTGCCAGCAGTTACCTCCGACAGGGGCAGGGGGAGACCCAGTACTTC,CASSYLRQGQGETQYF
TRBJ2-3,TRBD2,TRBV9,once,TGTGCCAGCAGCGCGTTCGGACTAGCGGCGAGCACAGATACGCAGTATTTT,CASSAFGLAASTDTQYF
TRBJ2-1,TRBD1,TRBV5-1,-,TGCGCCAGCAGCTTGGCGGGACAGGGGGCGAATGAGCAGTTCTTC,CASSLAGQGANEQFF
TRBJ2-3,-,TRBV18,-,TGTGCCAGCTCACTCCTCAGGGAAGGAGATACGCAGTATTTT,CASSLLREGDTQYF
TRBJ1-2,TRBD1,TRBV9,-,TGTGCCAGCAGCGTAGATGTGTGGGGAAATGGACAGGCGGCTAACTATGGCTACACCTTC,CASSVDVWGNGQAANYGYTF
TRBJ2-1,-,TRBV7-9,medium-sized,TGTGCCAGCAGCTCCGCGGCGGGCTATTACAATGAGCAGTTCTTC,CASSSAAGYYNEQFF